The present entry profiles one T cell receptor beta chain with its context. The record originates from a study of shared clonotypes between healthy human individuals. Trimming removed 1 base from V and 3 bases from J, with 3 bases in between. Germline-derived CDR1 and CDR2 are LNHNV and YYDKDF (reference sequence). This CDR3 region has 12 residues. The table came from immunoSEQ multiplex PCR; TCRdb's copy has only in-frame clones and leaves some out. The data contain roughly 500,000 clones, 79% of them singletons. The chain has TRBV15 and TRBJ1-1; D not certain. This TCR came from a woman between 40 and 50 years old in good health. Some clones in this sample may be carry-over from other donors' samples. Sequencing was carried out using PBMCs. The CDR3 sequence: CATSRGDTEAFF. In nucleotides, the CDR3 is TGTGCCACCAGCAGAGGGGACACTGAAGCTTTCTTT. Together with reference TRBV15 and TRBJ1-1, the CDR3 gives the full variable domain: DAMVIQNPRYQVTQFGKPVTLSCSQTLNHNVMYWYQQKSSQAPKLLFHYYDKDFNNEADTPDNFQSRRPNTSFCFLDIRSPGLGDTAMYLCATSRGDTEAFFGQGTRLTVV.